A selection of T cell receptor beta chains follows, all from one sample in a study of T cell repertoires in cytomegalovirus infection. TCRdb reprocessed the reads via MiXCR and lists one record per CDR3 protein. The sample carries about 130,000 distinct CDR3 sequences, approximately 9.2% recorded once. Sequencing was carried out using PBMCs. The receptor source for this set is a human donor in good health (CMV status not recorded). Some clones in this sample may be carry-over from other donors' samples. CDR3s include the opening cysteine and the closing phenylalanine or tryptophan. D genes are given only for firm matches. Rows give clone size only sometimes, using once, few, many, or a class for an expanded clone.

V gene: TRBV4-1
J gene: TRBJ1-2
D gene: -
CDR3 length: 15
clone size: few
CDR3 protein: CASSQDLSRNYGYTF
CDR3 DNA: TGCGCCAGCAGCCAAGATCTGTCGAGAAACTATGGCTACACCTTC

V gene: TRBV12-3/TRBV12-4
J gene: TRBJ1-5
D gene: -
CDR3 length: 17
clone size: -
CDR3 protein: CASSLALGGLGNQPQHF
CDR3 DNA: TGTGCCAGCAGTTTAGCCCTCGGGGGTCTGGGCAATCAGCCCCAGCATTTT

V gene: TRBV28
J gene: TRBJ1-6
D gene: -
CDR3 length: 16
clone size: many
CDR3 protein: CASSYSGDLERSPLHF
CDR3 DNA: TGTGCCAGCAGCTACTCAGGGGACCTCGAGCGTTCACCCCTCCACTTT

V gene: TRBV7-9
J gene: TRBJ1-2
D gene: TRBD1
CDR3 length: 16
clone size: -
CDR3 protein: CASSLGDRGRNYGYTF
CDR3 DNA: TGTGCCAGCAGCTTAGGCGACAGGGGCCGCAACTATGGCTACACCTTC

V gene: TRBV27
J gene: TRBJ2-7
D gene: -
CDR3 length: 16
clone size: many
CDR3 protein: CASSRSKAAAGYEQYF
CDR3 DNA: TGTGCCAGCAGCCGATCGAAGGCCGCTGCGGGCTACGAGCAGTACTTC

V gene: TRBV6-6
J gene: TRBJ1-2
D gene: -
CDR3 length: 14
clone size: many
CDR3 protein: CASTMSSRGHGYTF
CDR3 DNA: TGTGCCAGCACTATGTCCAGTCGGGGGCATGGCTACACCTTC

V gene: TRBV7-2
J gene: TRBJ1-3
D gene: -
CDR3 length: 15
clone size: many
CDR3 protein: CASSKWEIAGNTIYF
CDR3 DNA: TGTGCCAGCAGCAAGTGGGAAATAGCTGGAAACACCATATATTTT

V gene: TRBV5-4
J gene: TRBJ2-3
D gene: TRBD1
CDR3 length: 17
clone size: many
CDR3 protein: CASSTAPVGTGTDTQYF
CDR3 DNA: TGTGCCAGCAGCACGGCCCCCGTTGGGACAGGGACAGATACGCAGTATTTT

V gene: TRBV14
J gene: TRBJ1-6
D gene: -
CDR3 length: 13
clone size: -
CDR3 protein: CASSQGLNSPLHF
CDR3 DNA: TGTGCCAGCAGCCAAGGTTTGAATTCACCCCTCCACTTT

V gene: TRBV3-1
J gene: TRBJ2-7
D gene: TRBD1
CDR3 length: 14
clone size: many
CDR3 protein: CASSRGQDSYEQYF
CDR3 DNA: TGTGCCAGCAGCCGGGGACAGGACTCCTACGAGCAGTACTTC

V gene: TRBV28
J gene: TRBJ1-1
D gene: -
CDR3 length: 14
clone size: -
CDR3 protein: CASIPGTLNTEAFF
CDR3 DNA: TGTGCCAGCATCCCCGGGACATTGAACACTGAAGCTTTCTTT

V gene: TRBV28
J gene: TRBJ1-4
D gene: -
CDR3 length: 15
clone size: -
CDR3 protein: CASSPQGSVNEKLFF
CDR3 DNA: TGTGCCAGCAGTCCTCAGGGGAGCGTTAATGAAAAACTGTTTTTT

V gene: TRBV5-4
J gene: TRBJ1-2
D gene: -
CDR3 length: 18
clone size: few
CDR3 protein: CASSLGVLIGQQGGGYTF
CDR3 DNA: TGTGCCAGCAGCTTGGGGGTTCTTATTGGACAGCAAGGAGGTGGCTACACCTTC

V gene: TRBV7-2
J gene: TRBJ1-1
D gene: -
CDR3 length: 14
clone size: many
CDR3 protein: CASSLLGKNTEAFF
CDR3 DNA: TGTGCCAGCAGCTTACTGGGGAAGAACACTGAAGCTTTCTTT

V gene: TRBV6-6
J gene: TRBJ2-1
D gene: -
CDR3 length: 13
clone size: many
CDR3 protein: CASSYSKGGEQFF
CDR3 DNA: TGTGCCAGCAGTTACTCGAAGGGTGGAGAGCAGTTCTTC

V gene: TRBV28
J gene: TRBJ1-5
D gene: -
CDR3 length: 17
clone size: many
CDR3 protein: CASSLALGLPPGQPQHF
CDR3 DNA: TGTGCCAGCAGTTTAGCCCTCGGACTTCCCCCCGGCCAGCCCCAGCATTTT

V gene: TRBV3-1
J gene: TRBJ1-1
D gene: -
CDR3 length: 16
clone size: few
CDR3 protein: CASSQDRDGGNTEAFF
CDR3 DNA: TGTGCCAGCAGCCAAGATCGAGACGGGGGGAACACTGAAGCTTTCTTT

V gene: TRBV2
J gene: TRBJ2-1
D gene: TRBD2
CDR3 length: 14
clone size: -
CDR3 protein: CASSFSGGVNEQFF
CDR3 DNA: TGTGCCAGCAGTTTTAGCGGGGGGGTTAATGAGCAGTTCTTC